These 3 T cell receptor beta chains share one sample of origin, sequenced in a study of blood T cell repertoires in COVID-19. Sequenced by immunoSEQ multiplex PCR; TCRdb stores in-frame clones only, minus some. This sample yields about 140,000 clones, of which about four fifths are seen a single time; roughly 3.5% belongs to the top ten. The sample comprised PBMCs or T cells enriched from blood (not recorded which). The receptors come from a woman aged 50 to 60 with acute COVID-19.

This clone was observed a single time. The CDR3: CASSWGGSTDTQYF. CDR3 bases: TGTGCCAGCTCGTGGGGAGGGTCCACAGATACGCAGTATTTT. The chain combines TRBV7-2 with TRBJ2-3; 7 nucleotides align to TRBD2. V lost 8 bases to trimming and J lost 2 bases; unmatched junction nucleotides: 7. The CDR3 sequence is 14 residues long. Looked up from germline, CDR1 is SGHTA and CDR2 is FQGNSA.

The genes are TRBV7-2 and TRBJ1-2, with a tentative D call TRBD1 (5 bases). Germline CDR1 is SGHTA and CDR2 is FQGNSA. Trimming shortened V by 5 bases and J by 8 bases, and 18 bases separated the two germline ends. This CDR3 spans 14 amino acids. CDR3 DNA sequence: TGTGCCAGCAGCCCCCCGGCAGGGTATAAAGGCTACACCTTC. Translation gives CASSPPAGYKGYTF.

The chain combines TRBV6-5 with TRBJ1-1; the D is unclear. From germline, CDR1 is MNHEY and CDR2 SVGAGI. CDR3 size: 12 residues. V dropped 5 bases and J dropped 6 bases, with 10 bases sitting between them. DNA for the CDR3: TGTGCCAGCAGTATACTTCCACCTGAAGCTTTCTTT. It translates to CASSILPPEAFF.